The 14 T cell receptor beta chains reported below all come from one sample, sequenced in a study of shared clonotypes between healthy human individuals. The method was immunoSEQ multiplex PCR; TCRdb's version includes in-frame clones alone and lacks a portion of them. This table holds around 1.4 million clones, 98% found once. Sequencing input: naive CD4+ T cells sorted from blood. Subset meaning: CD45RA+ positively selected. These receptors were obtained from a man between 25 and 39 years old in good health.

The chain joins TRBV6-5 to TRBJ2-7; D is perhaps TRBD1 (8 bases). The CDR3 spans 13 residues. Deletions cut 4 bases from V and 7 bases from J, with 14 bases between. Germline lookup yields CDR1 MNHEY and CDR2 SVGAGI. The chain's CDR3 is CASSSGQGGEQYF. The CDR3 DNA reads TGTGCCAGCAGTTCTGGACAGGGAGGGGAGCAGTACTTC.

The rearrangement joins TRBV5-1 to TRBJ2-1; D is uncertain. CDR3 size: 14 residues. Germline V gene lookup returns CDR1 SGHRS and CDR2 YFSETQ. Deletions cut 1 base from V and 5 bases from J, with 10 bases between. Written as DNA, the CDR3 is TGCGCCAGCAGCTTGCCTAGTCTAAACAATGAGCAGTTCTTC. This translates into CASSLPSLNNEQFF.

CDR3 residues: CASSLAPHRNQETQYF. CDR3 DNA: TGTGCCAGCAGCTTAGCGCCACACCGTAATCAAGAGACCCAGTACTTC. J is TRBJ2-5 and V is TRBV7-9; no clear D gene. The CDR3 length is 16 residues. V shed 0 bases and J shed 2 bases, with 13 bases lying between them. CDR1 SEHNR and CDR2 FQNEAQ come from the germline V gene (reference sequence).

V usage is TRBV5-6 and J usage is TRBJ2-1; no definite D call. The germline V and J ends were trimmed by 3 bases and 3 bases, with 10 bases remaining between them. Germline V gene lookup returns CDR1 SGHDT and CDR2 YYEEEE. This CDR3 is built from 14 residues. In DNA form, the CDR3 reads TGTGCCAGCAGCTCCGGCAACGGCTACAATGAGCAGTTCTTC. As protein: CASSSGNGYNEQFF. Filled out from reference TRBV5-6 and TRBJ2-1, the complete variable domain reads DAGVTQSPTHLIKTRGQQVTLRCSPKSGHDTVSWYQQALGQGPQFIFQYYEEEERQRGNFPDRFSGHQFPNYSSELNVNALLLGDSALYLCASSSGNGYNEQFFGPGTRLTVL.

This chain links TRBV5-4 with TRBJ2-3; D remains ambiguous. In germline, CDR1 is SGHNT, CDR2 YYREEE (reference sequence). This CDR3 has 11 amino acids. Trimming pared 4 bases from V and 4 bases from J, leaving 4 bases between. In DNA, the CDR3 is TGTGCCAGCAGCGGACCAGATACGCAGTATTTT. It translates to CASSGPDTQYF.

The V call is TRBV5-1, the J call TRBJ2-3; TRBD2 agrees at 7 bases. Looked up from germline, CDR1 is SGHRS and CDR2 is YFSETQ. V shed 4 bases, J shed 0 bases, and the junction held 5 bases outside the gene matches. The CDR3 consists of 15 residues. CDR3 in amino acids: CASSTFSGSTDTQYF. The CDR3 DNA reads TGCGCCAGCAGCACATTTAGCGGGAGCACAGATACGCAGTATTTT.

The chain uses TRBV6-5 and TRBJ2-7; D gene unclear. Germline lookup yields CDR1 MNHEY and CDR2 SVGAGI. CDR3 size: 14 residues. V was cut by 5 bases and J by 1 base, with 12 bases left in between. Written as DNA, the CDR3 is TGTGCCAGCAGTCCCCAGGTGTTTTCCTACGAGCAGTACTTC. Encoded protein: CASSPQVFSYEQYF.

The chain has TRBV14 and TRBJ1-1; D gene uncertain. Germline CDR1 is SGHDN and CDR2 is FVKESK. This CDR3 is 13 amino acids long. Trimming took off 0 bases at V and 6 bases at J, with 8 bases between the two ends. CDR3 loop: CASSQELTSEAFF. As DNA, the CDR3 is TGTGCCAGCAGCCAAGAATTAACTTCTGAAGCTTTCTTT.

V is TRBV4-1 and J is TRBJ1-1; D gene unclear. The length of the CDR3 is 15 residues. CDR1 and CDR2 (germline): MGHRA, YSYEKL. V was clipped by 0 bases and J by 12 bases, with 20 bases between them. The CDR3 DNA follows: TGCGCCAGCAGCCAAGATCGGGCCAGCCTCGGTTTGACTTTCTTT. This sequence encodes CASSQDRASLGLTFF.

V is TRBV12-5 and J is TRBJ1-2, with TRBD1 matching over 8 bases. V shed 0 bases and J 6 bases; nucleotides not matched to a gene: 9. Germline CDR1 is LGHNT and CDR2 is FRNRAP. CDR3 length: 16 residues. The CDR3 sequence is CASGLVPGGSVDGYTF. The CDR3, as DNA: TGTGCTAGTGGTTTGGTGCCAGGGGGCTCGGTGGATGGCTACACCTTC. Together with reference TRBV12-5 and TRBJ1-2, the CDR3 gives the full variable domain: DARVTQTPRHKVTEMGQEVTMRCQPILGHNTVFWYRQTMMQGLELLAYFRNRAPLDDSGMPKDRFSAEMPDATLATLKIQPSEPRDSAVYFCASGLVPGGSVDGYTFGSGTRLTVV.

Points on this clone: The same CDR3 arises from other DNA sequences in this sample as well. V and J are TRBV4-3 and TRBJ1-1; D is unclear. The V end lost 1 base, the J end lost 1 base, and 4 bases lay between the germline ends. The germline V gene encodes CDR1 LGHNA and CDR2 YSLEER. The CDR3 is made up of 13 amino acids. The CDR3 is CASSQGRNTEAFF. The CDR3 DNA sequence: TGCGCCAGCAGCCAAGGGCGGAACACTGAAGCTTTCTTT.

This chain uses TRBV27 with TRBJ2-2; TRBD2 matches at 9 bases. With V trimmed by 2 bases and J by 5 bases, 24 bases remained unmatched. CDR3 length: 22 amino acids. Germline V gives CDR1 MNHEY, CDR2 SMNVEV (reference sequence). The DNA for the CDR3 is TGTGCCAGCAGTTTAATGGCGGTGGGGGGGCGCCTAGCGGGACGTCGGACCGGGGAGCTGTTTTTT. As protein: CASSLMAVGGRLAGRRTGELFF.

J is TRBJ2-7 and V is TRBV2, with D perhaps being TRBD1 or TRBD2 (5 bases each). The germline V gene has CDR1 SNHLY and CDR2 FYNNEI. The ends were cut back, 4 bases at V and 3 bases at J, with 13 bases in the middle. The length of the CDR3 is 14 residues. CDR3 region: CASSGEEGSYEQYF. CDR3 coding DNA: TGTGCCAGCAGTGGGGAAGAGGGGAGCTACGAGCAGTACTTC.

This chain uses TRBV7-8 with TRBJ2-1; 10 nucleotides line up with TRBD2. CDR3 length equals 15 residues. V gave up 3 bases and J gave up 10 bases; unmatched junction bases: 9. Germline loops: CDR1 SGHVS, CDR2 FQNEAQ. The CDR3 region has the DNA TGTGCCAGCAGCTTCCCGGGACTAGCGATACGGGAGCAGTTCTTC. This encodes CASSFPGLAIREQFF.